The 10 T cell receptor beta chains presented below share a single source sample, sequenced in a study of beta chain features in type 1 diabetes. Expressed TCRB transcripts were sequenced, since all the RNA that had been isolated was reverse transcribed. Here immunoSEQ multiplex PCR was the method, and the copy in TCRdb shows in-frame clones only, minus some. The data show around 310,000 clones, 11% seen once. The sequenced sample consisted of naive CD4+ T cells from blood. The receptors were sampled from a young woman in good health.

As DNA, the CDR3 is TGCAGCGTTTCCTTAACTAGCGCCGACGAGCAGTACTTC. Translating gives CSVSLTSADEQYF. The V and J genes are TRBV29-1 and TRBJ2-5; 7 bases agree with TRBD2. The end of the DNA fits TRBJ2-7 better, so the J call may be wrong. The length of the CDR3 is 13 residues. From germline, CDR1 is SQVTM and CDR2 ANQGSEA.

This clone has a handful of counts. The V call is TRBV27, the J call TRBJ2-3; 8 bases align to TRBD1. This CDR3 region has 14 residues. Per the germline V gene, CDR1 is MNHEY and CDR2 is SMNVEV (reference sequence). CDR3 loop: CVPRPGGAGGTQYF. The DNA of the CDR3 is TGTGTCCCAAGGCCAGGGGGCGCCGGGGGCACGCAGTATTTT.

The V call is TRBV9, the J call TRBJ1-3; D ambiguous. The germline V gene has CDR1 SGDLS and CDR2 YYNGEE. The germline V and J ends were trimmed by 1 base and 0 bases, with 8 bases remaining between them. CDR3 size: 15 residues. The CDR3: CASSVLSDSGNTIYF. Written as DNA, the CDR3 is TGTGCCAGCAGCGTATTGTCAGACTCTGGAAACACCATATATTTT.

This clone was seen a few times. This chain links TRBV10-3 with TRBJ1-2, with TRBD1 matching 9 bases. Germline CDR1 reads ENHRY; CDR2 reads SYGVKD. The CDR3 is 14 residues long. The junction had 8 bases not matched to a gene; V was cut back by 6 bases and J by 6 bases. CDR3 residues: CAISAEGQGDGYTF. Written as DNA, the CDR3 is TGTGCCATCAGCGCCGAGGGACAGGGAGATGGCTACACCTTC.

The chain couples TRBV11-2 to TRBJ2-1; D is unresolved. CDR1 SGHAT and CDR2 FQNNGV come from the germline V gene. Trimming removed 1 base from V and 4 bases from J, with 5 bases in between. The CDR3 contains 13 residues. For the CDR3, the DNA is TGTGCCAGCAGCTTAGCACTGTACAATGAGCAGTTCTTC. Amino acids: CASSLALYNEQFF.

This clone was counted only a few times. This sequence joins TRBV18 and TRBJ1-5; 8 positions agree with TRBD1. The CDR3 has 15 residues. Germline V gene sequence: CDR1 KGHSH, CDR2 LQKENI. The V gene end was trimmed by 0 bases and the J gene end by 3 bases; junction bases not matched to a gene: 1. The chain's CDR3 is CASSPPDRDNQPQHF. DNA for the CDR3: TGTGCCAGCTCACCACCGGACAGGGACAATCAGCCCCAGCATTTT.

The CDR3 DNA is TGTGCCAGCTCACCACTCGTAAGCGAAAAACTGTTTTTT. Translated: CASSPLVSEKLFF. This chain links TRBV18 with TRBJ1-4; D is ambiguous. The CDR3 extends over 13 amino acids. V shed 1 base and J shed 8 bases, with 8 bases lying between them. The germline V gene has CDR1 KGHSH and CDR2 LQKENI.

This chain connects TRBV10-3 to TRBJ2-1; 7 bases match TRBD2. Germline values: CDR1 ENHRY, CDR2 SYGVKD. V lost 0 bases to trimming and J lost 10 bases; unmatched junction nucleotides: 3. The CDR3 is 13 residues long. Here the CDR3 reads CAISESSGLEQFF. CDR3 nucleotide sequence: TGTGCCATCAGTGAGTCTAGCGGGTTGGAGCAGTTCTTC.

The chain uses TRBV28 and TRBJ2-2, with D perhaps TRBD1 (5 bases). The germline V and J ends were trimmed by 6 bases and 4 bases, with 6 bases remaining between them. Germline loops: CDR1 MDHEN, CDR2 SYDVKM. The CDR3 is 12 amino acids. The CDR3, as DNA: TGTGCCAGCAGGCAGGGCACCGGGGAGCTGTTTTTT. This gives the protein CASRQGTGELFF.

V usage is TRBV25-1 and J usage is TRBJ1-2; TRBD1 aligns across 8 bases. The CDR3 extends over 17 amino acids. The germline CDR1 and CDR2 sequences are MGHDK and SYGVNS. The V and J ends lost 1 base and 0 bases, in that order; junction bases with no gene match: 7. For the CDR3, the DNA is TGTGCCAGCAGTGAATTGACGGGACAGGTATCTAACTATGGCTACACCTTC. It translates to CASSELTGQVSNYGYTF.